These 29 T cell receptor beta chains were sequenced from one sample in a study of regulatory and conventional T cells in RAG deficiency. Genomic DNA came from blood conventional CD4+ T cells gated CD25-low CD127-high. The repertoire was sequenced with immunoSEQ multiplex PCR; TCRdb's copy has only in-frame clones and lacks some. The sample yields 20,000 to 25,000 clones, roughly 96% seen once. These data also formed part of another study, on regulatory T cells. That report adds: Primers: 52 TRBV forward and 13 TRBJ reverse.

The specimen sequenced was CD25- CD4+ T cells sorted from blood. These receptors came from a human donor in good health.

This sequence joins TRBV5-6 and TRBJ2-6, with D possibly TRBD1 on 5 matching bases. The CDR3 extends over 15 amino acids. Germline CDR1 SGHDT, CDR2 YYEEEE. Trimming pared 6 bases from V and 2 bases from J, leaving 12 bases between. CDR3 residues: CASNLDSTGANVLTF. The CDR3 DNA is TGTGCCAGCAACCTTGACAGCACTGGGGCCAACGTCCTGACTTTC.

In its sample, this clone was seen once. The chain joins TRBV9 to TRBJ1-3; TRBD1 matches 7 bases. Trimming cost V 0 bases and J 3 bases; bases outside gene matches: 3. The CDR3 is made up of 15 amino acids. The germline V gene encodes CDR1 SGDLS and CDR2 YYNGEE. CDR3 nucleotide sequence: TGTGCCAGCAGCGTAGACAGGGGATATGGAAACACCATATATTTT. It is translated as CASSVDRGYGNTIYF.

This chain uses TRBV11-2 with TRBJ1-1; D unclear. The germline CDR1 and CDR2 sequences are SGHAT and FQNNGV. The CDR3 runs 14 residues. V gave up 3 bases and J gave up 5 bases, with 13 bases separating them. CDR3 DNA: TGTGCCAGCAGCTTGCGCCTTAGAGGGACTGAAGCTTTCTTT. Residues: CASSLRLRGTEAFF.

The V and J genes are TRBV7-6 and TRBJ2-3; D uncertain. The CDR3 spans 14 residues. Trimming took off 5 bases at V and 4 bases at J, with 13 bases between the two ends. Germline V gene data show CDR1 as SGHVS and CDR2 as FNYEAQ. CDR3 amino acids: CASSQQPTADTQYF. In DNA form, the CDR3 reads TGTGCCAGCAGCCAACAACCCACAGCAGATACGCAGTATTTT.

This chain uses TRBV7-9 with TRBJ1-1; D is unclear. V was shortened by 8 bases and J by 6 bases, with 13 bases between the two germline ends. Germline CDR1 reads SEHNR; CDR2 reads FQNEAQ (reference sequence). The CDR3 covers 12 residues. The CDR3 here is CASGRAVSEAFF. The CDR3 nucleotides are TGTGCCAGCGGAAGAGCGGTTTCTGAAGCTTTCTTT.

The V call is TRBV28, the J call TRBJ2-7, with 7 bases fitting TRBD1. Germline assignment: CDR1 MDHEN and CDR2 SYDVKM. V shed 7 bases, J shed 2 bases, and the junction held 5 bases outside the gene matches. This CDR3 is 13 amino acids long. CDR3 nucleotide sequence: TGTGCCAGCAATTTGGGACAGACCTACGAGCAGTACTTC. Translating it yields CASNLGQTYEQYF.

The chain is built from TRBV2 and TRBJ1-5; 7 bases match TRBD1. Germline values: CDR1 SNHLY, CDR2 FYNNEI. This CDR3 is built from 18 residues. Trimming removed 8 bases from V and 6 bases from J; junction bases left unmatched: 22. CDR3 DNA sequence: TGTGCCAGCGCCCGTGGAGACAGGGTCTTTGGGGGGAGTCAGCCCCAGCATTTT. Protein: CASARGDRVFGGSQPQHF.

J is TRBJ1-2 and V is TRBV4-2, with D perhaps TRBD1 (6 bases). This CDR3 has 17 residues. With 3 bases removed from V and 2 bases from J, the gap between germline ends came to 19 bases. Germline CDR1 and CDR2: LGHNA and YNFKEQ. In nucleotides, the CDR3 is TGTGCCAGCAGCCACGACCTCAAGGGGGGGGGAAACTATGGCTACACCTTC. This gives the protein CASSHDLKGGGNYGYTF.

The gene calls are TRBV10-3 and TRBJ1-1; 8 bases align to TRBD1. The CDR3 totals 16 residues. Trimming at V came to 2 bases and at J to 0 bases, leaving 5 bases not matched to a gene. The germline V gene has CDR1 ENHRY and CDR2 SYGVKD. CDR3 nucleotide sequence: TGTGCCATCAGTGAGGGACAGGGCGCTATGAACACTGAAGCTTTCTTT. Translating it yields CAISEGQGAMNTEAFF.

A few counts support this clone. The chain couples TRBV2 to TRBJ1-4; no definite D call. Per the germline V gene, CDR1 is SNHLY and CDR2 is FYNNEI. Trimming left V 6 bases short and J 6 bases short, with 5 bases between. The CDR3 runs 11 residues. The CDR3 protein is CASRRYEKLFF. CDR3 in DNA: TGTGCCAGCAGGAGATATGAAAAACTGTTTTTT.

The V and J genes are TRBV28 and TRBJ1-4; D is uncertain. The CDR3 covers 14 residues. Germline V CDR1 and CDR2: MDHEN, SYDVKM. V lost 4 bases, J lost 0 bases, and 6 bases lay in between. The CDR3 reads CASSYATTNEKLFF. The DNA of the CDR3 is TGTGCCAGCAGTTATGCTACAACTAATGAAAAACTGTTTTTT.

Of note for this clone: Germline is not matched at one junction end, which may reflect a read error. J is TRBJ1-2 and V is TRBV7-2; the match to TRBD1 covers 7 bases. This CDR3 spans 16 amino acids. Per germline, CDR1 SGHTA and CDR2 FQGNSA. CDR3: CASSLDSDRTNYGYTF. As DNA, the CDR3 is TGTGCCAGCAGTTTAGACTCGGACAGGACTAACTATGGCTACACCTTC. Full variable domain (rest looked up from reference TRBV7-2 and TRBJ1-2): GAGVSQSPSNKVTEKGKDVELRCDPISGHTALYWYRQSLGQGLEFLIYFQGNSAPDKSGLPSDRFSAERTGGSVSTLTIQRTQQEDSAVYLCASSLDSDRTNYGYTFGSGTRLTVV.

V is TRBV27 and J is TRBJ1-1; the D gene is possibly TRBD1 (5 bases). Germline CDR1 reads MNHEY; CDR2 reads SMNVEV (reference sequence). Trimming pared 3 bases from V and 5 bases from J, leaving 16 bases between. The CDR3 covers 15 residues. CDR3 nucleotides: TGTGCCAGCAGTTTGACCGTCGCGGGGACGACTGAAGCTTTCTTT. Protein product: CASSLTVAGTTEAFF.

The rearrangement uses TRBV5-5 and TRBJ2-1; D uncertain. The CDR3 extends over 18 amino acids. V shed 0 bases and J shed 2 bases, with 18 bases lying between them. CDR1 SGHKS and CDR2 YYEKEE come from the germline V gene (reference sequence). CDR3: CASSLGPTARFTYNEQFF. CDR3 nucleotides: TGTGCCAGCAGCTTGGGCCCCACGGCCAGGTTCACCTACAATGAGCAGTTCTTC. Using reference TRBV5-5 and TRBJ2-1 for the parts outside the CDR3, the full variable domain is DAGVTQSPTHLIKTRGQQVTLRCSPISGHKSVSWYQQVLGQGPQFIFQYYEKEERGRGNFPDRFSARQFPNYSSELNVNALLLGDSALYLCASSLGPTARFTYNEQFFGPGTRLTVL.

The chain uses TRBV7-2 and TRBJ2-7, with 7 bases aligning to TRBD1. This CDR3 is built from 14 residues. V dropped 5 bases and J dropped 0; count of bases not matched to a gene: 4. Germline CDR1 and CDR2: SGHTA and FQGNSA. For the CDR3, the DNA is TGTGCCAGCAGCACCTGGGACAGCTCCTACGAGCAGTACTTC. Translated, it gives CASSTWDSSYEQYF.

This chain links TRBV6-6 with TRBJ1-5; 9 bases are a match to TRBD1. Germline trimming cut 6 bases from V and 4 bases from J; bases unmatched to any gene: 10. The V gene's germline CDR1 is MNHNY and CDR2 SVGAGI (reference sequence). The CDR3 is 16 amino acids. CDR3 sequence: CASRRGQGKPNQPQHF. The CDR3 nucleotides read TGTGCCAGCAGGAGGGGACAGGGCAAACCAAATCAGCCCCAGCATTTT.

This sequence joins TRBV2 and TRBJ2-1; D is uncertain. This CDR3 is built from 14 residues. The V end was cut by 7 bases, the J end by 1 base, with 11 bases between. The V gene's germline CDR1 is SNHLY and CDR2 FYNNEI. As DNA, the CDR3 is TGTGCCAGCATTGTACAGAGTTCCTACAATGAGCAGTTCTTC. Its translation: CASIVQSSYNEQFF.

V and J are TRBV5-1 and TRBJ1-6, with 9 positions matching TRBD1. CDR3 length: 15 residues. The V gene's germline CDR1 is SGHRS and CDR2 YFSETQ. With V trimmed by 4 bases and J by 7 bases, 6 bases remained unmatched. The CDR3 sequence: CASSEGQGRNSPLHF. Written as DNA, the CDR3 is TGCGCCAGCAGCGAGGGACAGGGTAGGAATTCACCCCTCCACTTT.

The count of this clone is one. The CDR3 protein is CASSLFQVLTEAFF. The CDR3 coding sequence is TGTGCCAGCAGTTTGTTCCAGGTTTTGACTGAAGCTTTCTTT. The chain has TRBV28 and TRBJ1-1; D remains unclear. V lost 3 bases, J lost 5 bases, and 13 bases lay in between. From germline, CDR1 is MDHEN and CDR2 SYDVKM. The CDR3 has 14 amino acids.

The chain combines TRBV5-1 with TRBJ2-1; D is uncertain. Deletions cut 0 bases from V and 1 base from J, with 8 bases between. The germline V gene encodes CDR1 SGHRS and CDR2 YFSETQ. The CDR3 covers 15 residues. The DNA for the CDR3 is TGCGCCAGCAGCTTGGATAGTAGTTCCTACAATGAGCAGTTCTTC. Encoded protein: CASSLDSSSYNEQFF. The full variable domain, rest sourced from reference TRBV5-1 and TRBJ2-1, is KAGVTQTPRYLIKTRGQQVTLSCSPISGHRSVSWYQQTPGQGLQFLFEYFSETQRNKGNFPGRFSGRQFSNSRSEMNVSTLELGDSALYLCASSLDSSSYNEQFFGPGTRLTVL.

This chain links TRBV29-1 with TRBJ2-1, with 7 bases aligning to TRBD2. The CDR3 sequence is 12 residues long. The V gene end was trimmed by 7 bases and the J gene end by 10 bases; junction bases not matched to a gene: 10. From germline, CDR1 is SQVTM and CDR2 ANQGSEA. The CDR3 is CSAAGFGGEQFF. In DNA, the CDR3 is TGCAGCGCGGCGGGCTTCGGGGGGGAGCAGTTCTTC.

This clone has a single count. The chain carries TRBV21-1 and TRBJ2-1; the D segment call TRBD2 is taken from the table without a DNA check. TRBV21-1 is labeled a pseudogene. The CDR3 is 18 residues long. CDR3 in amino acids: CASSKKKRGNHRGHEQFF. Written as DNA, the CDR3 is TGTGCCAGCAGCAAAAAGAAGCGGGGGAACCATAGGGGGCATGAGCAGTTCTTC.

CDR3 bases: TGTGCCAGCAGTTACACGACAGGGAGCAGAAGGACTGAAGCTTTCTTT. Amino acid sequence: CASSYTTGSRRTEAFF. The chain links TRBV6-5 to TRBJ1-1, with TRBD1 matching 7 bases. In germline, CDR1 is MNHEY, CDR2 SVGAGI. The CDR3 length is 16 residues. J lost 5 bases, V lost 2 bases, and 11 bases had no gene match.

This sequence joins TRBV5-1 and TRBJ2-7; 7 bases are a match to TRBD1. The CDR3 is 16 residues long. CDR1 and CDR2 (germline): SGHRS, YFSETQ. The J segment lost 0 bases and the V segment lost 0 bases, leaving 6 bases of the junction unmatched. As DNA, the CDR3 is TGCGCCAGCAGCTTGGCTTTCGGGACAGACTCCTACGAGCAGTACTTC. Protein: CASSLAFGTDSYEQYF.

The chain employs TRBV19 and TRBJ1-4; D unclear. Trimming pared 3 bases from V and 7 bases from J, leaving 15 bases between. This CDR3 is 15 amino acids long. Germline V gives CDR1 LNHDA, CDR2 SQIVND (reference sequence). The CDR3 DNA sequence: TGTGCCAGTAGTATGGAAGGTTCCGGGGTTGAAAAACTGTTTTTT. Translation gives CASSMEGSGVEKLFF.

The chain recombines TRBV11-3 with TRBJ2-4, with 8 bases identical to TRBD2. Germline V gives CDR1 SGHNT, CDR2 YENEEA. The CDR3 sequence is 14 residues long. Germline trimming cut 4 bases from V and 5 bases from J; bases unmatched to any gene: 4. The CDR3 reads CASSSGGDQNIQYF. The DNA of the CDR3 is TGTGCCAGCAGCTCCGGGGGGGACCAAAACATTCAGTACTTC.

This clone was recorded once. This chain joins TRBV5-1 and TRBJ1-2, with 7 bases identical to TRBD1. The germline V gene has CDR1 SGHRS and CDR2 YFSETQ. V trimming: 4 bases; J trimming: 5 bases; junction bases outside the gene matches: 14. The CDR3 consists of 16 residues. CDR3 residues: CASSIFGTDSFYGYTF. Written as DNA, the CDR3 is TGCGCCAGCAGCATTTTCGGGACAGATTCTTTTTATGGCTACACCTTC. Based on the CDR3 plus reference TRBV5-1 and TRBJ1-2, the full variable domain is KAGVTQTPRYLIKTRGQQVTLSCSPISGHRSVSWYQQTPGQGLQFLFEYFSETQRNKGNFPGRFSGRQFSNSRSEMNVSTLELGDSALYLCASSIFGTDSFYGYTFGSGTRLTVV.

The CDR3 nucleotides read TGTGCCAGCAGGCGCGGGACAGCGATAAATGAAAAACTGTTTTTT. Translated, it gives CASRRGTAINEKLFF. The rearrangement uses TRBV2 and TRBJ1-4, with 7 bases lining up with TRBD1. There are 15 residues in the CDR3. Germline CDR1 reads SNHLY; CDR2 reads FYNNEI. The J segment lost 5 bases and the V segment lost 6 bases, leaving 9 bases of the junction unmatched.

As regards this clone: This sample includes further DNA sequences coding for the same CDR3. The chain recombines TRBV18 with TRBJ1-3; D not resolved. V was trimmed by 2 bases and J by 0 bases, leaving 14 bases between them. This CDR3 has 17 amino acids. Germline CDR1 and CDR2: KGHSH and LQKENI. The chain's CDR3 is CASSPLGQRSSGNTIYF. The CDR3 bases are TGTGCCAGCTCACCATTGGGCCAACGGTCCTCTGGAAACACCATATATTTT.